This T cell receptor beta chain was profiled in a study of OX40 agonist ivuxolimab in advanced cancers. Study-level background: The dose-escalation cohort was about 87% male, with a mean age of around 60 years, ranging roughly 20 to 90.

The data were produced by immunoSEQ multiplex PCR, yet TCRdb's version contains in-frame clones alone and is incomplete. The profile covers some 79,000 clones, with approximately 90% appearing a single time and 0.44% taken by the ten largest. As concerns this clone: As yet, its antigen is unknown.

This CDR3 has 16 amino acids. Study outcomes and limitations: CD8+ T cells averaged more expanded clones than CD4+. At doses 0.1 to 3.0 mg/kg, CD4+ and CD8+ clones expanded.

The starting material was CD4+ or CD8+ T cells sorted from blood, obtained in a trial of the OX40 agonist ivuxolimab. This chain uses TRBV21-1 with TRBJ2-7; the table names TRBD1, a call not compared with the DNA. TRBV21-1 is classified as a pseudogene. The source is an adult with an advanced solid tumor such as melanoma, head and neck, liver or kidney cancer. The CDR3 sequence: CASSKQTGISSYEQYF. CDR3 bases: TGTGCCAGCAGCAAGCAGACAGGGATTAGCTCCTACGAGCAGTACTTC.